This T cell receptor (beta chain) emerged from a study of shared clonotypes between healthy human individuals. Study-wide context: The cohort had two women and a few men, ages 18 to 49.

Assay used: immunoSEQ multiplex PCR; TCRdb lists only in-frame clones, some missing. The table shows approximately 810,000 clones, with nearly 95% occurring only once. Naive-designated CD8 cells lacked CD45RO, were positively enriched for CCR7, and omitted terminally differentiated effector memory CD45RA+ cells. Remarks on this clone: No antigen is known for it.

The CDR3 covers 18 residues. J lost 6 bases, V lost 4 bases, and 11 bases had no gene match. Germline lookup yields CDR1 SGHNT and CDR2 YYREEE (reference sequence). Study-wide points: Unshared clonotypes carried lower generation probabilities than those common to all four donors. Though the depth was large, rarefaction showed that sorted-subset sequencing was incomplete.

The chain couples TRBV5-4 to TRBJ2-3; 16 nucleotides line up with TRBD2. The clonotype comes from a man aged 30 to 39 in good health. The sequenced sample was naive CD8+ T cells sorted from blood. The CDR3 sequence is CASSPGLAGGMALDTQYF. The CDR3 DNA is TGTGCCAGCAGCCCGGGACTAGCGGGAGGGATGGCACTCGATACGCAGTATTTT.